The next 20 T cell receptor beta chains were all read from a single sample in a study of blood T cell repertoires in COVID-19. Assay: immunoSEQ multiplex PCR; the TCRdb copy retains only in-frame clones and omits some. Of 200,000 to 300,000 clones in the sample, around 92% were seen once. Sequencing was carried out using PBMCs or T cells enriched from blood (not recorded which). The receptors here all came from a woman in her twenties or thirties with acute COVID-19.

V is TRBV6-5 and J is TRBJ1-1; D is ambiguous. The germline V gene has CDR1 MNHEY and CDR2 SVGAGI. The CDR3 contains 14 residues. V was clipped by 3 bases and J by 0 bases, with 8 bases between them. The CDR3 here is CASSYRRVNTEAFF. Here the CDR3 DNA reads TGTGCCAGCAGTTATCGAAGAGTGAACACTGAAGCTTTCTTT.

This clone was recorded once. The chain links TRBV4-2 to TRBJ2-3; TRBD2 matches at 16 bases. This CDR3 is built from 17 residues. The germline gives CDR1 LGHNA, CDR2 YNFKEQ. After removal of 4 bases from V and 6 bases from J, the junction contained 7 bases not matched to a gene. The CDR3 protein is CASSPGTSGGATDTQYF. CDR3 nucleotide sequence: TGTGCCAGCAGCCCTGGGACTAGCGGGGGGGCAACCGATACGCAGTATTTT.

A word on this clone: The junction departs from the called germline gene at one end, perhaps through a read error. This same CDR3 is encoded by further DNA sequences in the sample. The V gene is TRBV7-2, the J gene TRBJ2-1; 11 bases are a match to TRBD2. The germline V gene has CDR1 SGHTA and CDR2 FQGNSA. The CDR3 is made up of 15 amino acids. Here the CDR3 DNA reads TGTGCCAGCAGCCTAGCGGGGGGTGTATACAATGAGCAGTTCTTC. This codes for CASSLAGGVYNEQFF.

The V gene is TRBV19, the J gene TRBJ2-4; 9 nucleotides line up with TRBD1. This CDR3 is 16 amino acids long. The germline V gene encodes CDR1 LNHDA and CDR2 SQIVND (reference sequence). Germline trimming cut 7 bases from V and 3 bases from J; bases unmatched to any gene: 10. CDR3 amino acids: CASKPGQGRYKNIQYF. The CDR3 nucleotides are TGTGCCAGTAAACCCGGACAGGGGAGATACAAAAACATTCAGTACTTC.

The rearrangement uses TRBV28 and TRBJ2-3, with D tentatively TRBD2 (6 bases). Trimming took 7 bases from V and 0 from J, leaving 11 bases between them. The CDR3 extends over 14 amino acids. Germline CDR1 reads MDHEN; CDR2 reads SYDVKM. CDR3 loop: CASKEGGSTDTQYF. The DNA of the CDR3 is TGTGCCAGCAAGGAGGGTGGTAGCACAGATACGCAGTATTTT. Full variable domain (outside the CDR3, taken from reference TRBV28 and TRBJ2-3): DVKVTQSSRYLVKRTGEKVFLECVQDMDHENMFWYRQDPGLGLRLIYFSYDVKMKEKGDIPEGYSVSREKKERFSLILESASTNQTSMYLCASKEGGSTDTQYFGPGTRLTVL.

The CDR3 protein is CATSEGNQPQHF. CDR3 nucleotides: TGTGCCACTTCGGAGGGCAATCAGCCCCAGCATTTT. The chain has TRBV27 and TRBJ1-5; D is unresolved. Germline-derived CDR1 and CDR2 are MNHEY and SMNVEV (reference sequence). This CDR3 region has 12 residues. The V end lost 10 bases, the J end lost 2 bases, and 9 bases lay between the germline ends.

V usage is TRBV7-2 and J usage is TRBJ1-3, with TRBD1 as a possible D gene (5 bases). The V end was cut by 0 bases, the J end by 0 bases, with 9 bases between. The CDR3 covers 16 residues. Per germline, CDR1 SGHTA and CDR2 FQGNSA. CDR3 sequence (DNA): TGTGCCAGCAGCTTAGCGCGGGACCTCTCTGGAAACACCATATATTTT. Amino acids: CASSLARDLSGNTIYF.

The rearrangement uses TRBV5-5 and TRBJ2-7, with D perhaps matching TRBD2 (7 bases). Germline V gene sequence: CDR1 SGHKS, CDR2 YYEKEE (reference sequence). The CDR3 spans 15 residues. The V end lost 0 bases, the J end lost 6 bases, and 16 bases lay between the germline ends. The CDR3 DNA reads TGTGCCAGCAGCTTGGCCGGGGGGCAAACAGGCGAGCAGTACTTC. Translating it yields CASSLAGGQTGEQYF.

The chain uses TRBV24-1 and TRBJ1-6; maybe TRBD1 (6 bases). CDR1 is KGHDR, CDR2 SFDVKD, per germline. The CDR3 runs 17 residues. V dropped 9 bases and J dropped 0 bases, with 17 bases sitting between them. Written as DNA, the CDR3 is TGTGCCACCCACTTTATTACAGGGAGCTCCTATAATTCACCCCTCCACTTT. Protein product: CATHFITGSSYNSPLHF.

The chain uses TRBV4-1 and TRBJ1-5; TRBD1 matches 9 bases. Looked up from germline, CDR1 is MGHRA and CDR2 is YSYEKL. This CDR3 region has 15 residues. J gave up 5 bases and V 3 bases, and 5 bases lay outside the gene matches. The CDR3 protein is CASSQGTGIHQPQHF. DNA for the CDR3: TGCGCCAGCAGCCAGGGGACAGGGATCCATCAGCCCCAGCATTTT.

The rearrangement uses TRBV2 and TRBJ2-5; TRBD1 matches 11 bases. This CDR3 has 16 amino acids. J lost 5 bases, V lost 5 bases, and 10 bases had no gene match. Germline CDR1 is SNHLY and CDR2 is FYNNEI. The CDR3 DNA reads as TGTGCCAGCAGTCCTAGCGGACAGGGGGCGAGCGAGACCCAGTACTTC. Protein: CASSPSGQGASETQYF.

The rearrangement uses TRBV20-1 and TRBJ1-6; D not resolved. V lost 3 bases, J lost 0 bases, and 6 bases lay in between. CDR1 is DFQATT, CDR2 SNEGSKA, per germline (reference sequence). The CDR3 is made up of 14 amino acids. CDR3 loop: CSASGSSYNSPLHF. DNA of the CDR3: TGCAGTGCTAGTGGCAGCTCCTATAATTCACCCCTCCACTTT.

The V gene is TRBV7-9, the J gene TRBJ1-5; TRBD1 agrees at 9 bases. The J segment lost 6 bases and the V segment lost 1 base, leaving 4 bases of the junction unmatched. This CDR3 is built from 15 residues. The V gene's germline CDR1 is SEHNR and CDR2 FQNEAQ (reference sequence). The CDR3 nucleotides read TGTGCCAGCAGCTTAGGGACAGGGGTCGGTCAGCCCCAGCATTTT. It is translated as CASSLGTGVGQPQHF.

This clone occurred once. The chain recombines TRBV25-1 with TRBJ2-2, with D tentatively TRBD2 (5 bases). This CDR3 has 14 residues. V was trimmed by 1 base and J by 8 bases, leaving 11 bases between them. Germline CDR1 MGHDK, CDR2 SYGVNS. The CDR3 region has the DNA TGTGCCAGCAGTGAATTAAGGGAGCTGGGGGAGCTGTTTTTT. Amino acids: CASSELRELGELFF.

This chain joins TRBV9 and TRBJ2-1; 11 positions agree with TRBD2. V was clipped by 4 bases and J by 6 bases; unmatched bases: 12. Looked up from germline, CDR1 is SGDLS and CDR2 is YYNGEE. The CDR3 consists of 17 residues. The CDR3 loop is CASSPSQTSGAGNEQFF. DNA of the CDR3: TGTGCCAGCAGCCCGAGCCAGACTAGCGGGGCCGGCAATGAGCAGTTCTTC.

The gene calls are TRBV27 and TRBJ1-5; TRBD1 matches at 7 bases. This CDR3 contains 12 residues. Germline values: CDR1 MNHEY, CDR2 SMNVEV (reference sequence). With V trimmed by 5 bases and J by 5 bases, 0 bases remained unmatched. The CDR3 DNA is TGTGCCAGCAGTGACAGGGATCAGCCCCAGCATTTT. Translation: CASSDRDQPQHF.

This rearrangement joins TRBV11-2 to TRBJ2-1; D perhaps matches TRBD2 (5 bases). V was shortened by 5 bases and J by 3 bases, with 11 bases between the two germline ends. Germline CDR1 is SGHAT and CDR2 is FQNNGV. This CDR3 spans 14 amino acids. CDR3 in amino acids: CASSAGLYYNEQFF. For the CDR3, the DNA is TGTGCCAGCAGCGCGGGTCTCTACTACAATGAGCAGTTCTTC.

The rearrangement joins TRBV6-6 to TRBJ2-2, with 15 bases fitting TRBD2. The CDR3 has 17 amino acids. CDR1 is MNHNY and CDR2 is SVGAGI in the germline V gene (reference sequence). The V and J ends lost 5 bases and 3 bases, in that order; junction bases with no gene match: 4. CDR3 sequence: CASSRGLAGGDTGELFF. In DNA form, the CDR3 reads TGTGCCAGCAGTCGGGGACTAGCGGGGGGAGACACCGGGGAGCTGTTTTTT.

The chain combines TRBV10-3 with TRBJ2-7; 9 positions match TRBD1. In germline, CDR1 is ENHRY, CDR2 SYGVKD. This CDR3 has 19 amino acids. J was trimmed by 3 bases and V by 3 bases; bases with no gene match: 18. CDR3 nucleotide sequence: TGTGCCATCAGTGAAAGTTTTTCGCCCGGACAGGGGTTTAACTACGAGCAGTACTTC. Translation: CAISESFSPGQGFNYEQYF.

The chain combines TRBV2 with TRBJ2-7, with TRBD1 identical over 8 bases. The CDR3 consists of 16 residues. Germline CDR1 and CDR2: SNHLY and FYNNEI. The ends lost 7 bases at V and 0 bases at J; junction bases unmatched: 11. The CDR3 sequence is CASNSADRVGSYEQYF. CDR3 nucleotide sequence: TGTGCCAGCAACTCCGCGGACAGGGTCGGCTCCTACGAGCAGTACTTC.